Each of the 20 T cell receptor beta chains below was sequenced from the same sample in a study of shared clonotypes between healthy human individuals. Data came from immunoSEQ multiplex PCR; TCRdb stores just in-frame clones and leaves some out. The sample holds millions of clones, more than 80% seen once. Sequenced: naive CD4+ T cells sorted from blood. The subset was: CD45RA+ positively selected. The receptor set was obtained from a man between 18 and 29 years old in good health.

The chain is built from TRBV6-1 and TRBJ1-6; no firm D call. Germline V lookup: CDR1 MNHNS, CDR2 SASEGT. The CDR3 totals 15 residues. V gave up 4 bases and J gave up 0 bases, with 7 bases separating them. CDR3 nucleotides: TGTGCCAGCAGTGGCCCGCTCTCCTATAATTCACCCCTCCACTTT. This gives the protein CASSGPLSYNSPLHF.

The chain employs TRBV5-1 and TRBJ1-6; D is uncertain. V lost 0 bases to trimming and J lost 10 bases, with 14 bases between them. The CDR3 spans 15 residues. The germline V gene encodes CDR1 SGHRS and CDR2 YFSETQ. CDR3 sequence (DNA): TGCGCCAGCAGCTTGGGGTCCGGGGTCGGCTCACCCCTCCACTTT. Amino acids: CASSLGSGVGSPLHF.

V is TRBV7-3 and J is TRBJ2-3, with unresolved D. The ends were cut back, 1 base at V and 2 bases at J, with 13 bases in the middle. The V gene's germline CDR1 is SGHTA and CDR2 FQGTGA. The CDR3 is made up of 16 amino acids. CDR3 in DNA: TGTGCCAGCAGCTTAAGTGGCCGCGATATCACAGATACGCAGTATTTT. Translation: CASSLSGRDITDTQYF.

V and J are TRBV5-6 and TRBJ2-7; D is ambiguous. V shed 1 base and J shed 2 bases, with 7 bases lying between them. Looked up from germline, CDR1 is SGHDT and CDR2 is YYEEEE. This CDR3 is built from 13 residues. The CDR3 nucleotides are TGTGCCAGCAGCTTGTCCAGGACCTACGAGCAGTACTTC. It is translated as CASSLSRTYEQYF.

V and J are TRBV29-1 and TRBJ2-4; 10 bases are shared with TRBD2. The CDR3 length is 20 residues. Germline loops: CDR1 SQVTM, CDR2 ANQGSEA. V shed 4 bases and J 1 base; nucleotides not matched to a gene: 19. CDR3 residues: CSVVVAGGSLLRSAKNIQYF. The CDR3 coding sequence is TGCAGCGTTGTCGTAGCGGGAGGATCCCTGCTAAGGTCCGCCAAAAACATTCAGTACTTC.

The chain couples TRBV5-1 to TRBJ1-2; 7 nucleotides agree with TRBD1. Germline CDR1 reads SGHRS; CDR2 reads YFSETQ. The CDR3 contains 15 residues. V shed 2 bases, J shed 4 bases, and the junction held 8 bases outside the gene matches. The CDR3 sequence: CASSLNRGTGYGYTF. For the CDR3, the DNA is TGCGCCAGCAGCTTAAACAGGGGTACAGGCTATGGCTACACCTTC.

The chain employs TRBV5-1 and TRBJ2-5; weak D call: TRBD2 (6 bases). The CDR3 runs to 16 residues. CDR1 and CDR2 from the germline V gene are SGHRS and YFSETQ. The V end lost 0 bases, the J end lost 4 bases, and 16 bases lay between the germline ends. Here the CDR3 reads CASSLARTPGGETQYF. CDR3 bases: TGCGCCAGCAGCTTGGCGAGGACTCCCGGGGGAGAGACCCAGTACTTC.

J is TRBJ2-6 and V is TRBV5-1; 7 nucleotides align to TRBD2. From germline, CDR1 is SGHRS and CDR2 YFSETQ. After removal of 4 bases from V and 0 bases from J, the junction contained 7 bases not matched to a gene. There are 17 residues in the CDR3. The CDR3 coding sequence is TGCGCCAGCAGCCTGGGGGGGACGGACTCTGGGGCCAACGTCCTGACTTTC. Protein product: CASSLGGTDSGANVLTF.

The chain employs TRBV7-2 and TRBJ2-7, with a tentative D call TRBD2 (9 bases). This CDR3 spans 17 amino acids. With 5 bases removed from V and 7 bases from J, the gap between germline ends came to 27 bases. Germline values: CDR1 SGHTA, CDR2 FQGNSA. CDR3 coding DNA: TGTGCCAGCAGCCTGAGACAGGGGAGGTTAGCGGGAGTAGAGCAGTACTTC. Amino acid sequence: CASSLRQGRLAGVEQYF. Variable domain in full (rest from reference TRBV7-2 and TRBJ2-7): GAGVSQSPSNKVTEKGKDVELRCDPISGHTALYWYRQSLGQGLEFLIYFQGNSAPDKSGLPSDRFSAERTGGSVSTLTIQRTQQEDSAVYLCASSLRQGRLAGVEQYFGPGTRLTVT.

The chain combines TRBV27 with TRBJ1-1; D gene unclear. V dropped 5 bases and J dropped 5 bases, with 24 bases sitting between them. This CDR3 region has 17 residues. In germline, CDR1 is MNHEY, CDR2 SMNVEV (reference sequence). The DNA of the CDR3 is TGTGCCAGCAGTCCGTCCTACTTTGACCCCCGGCGGACTGAAGCTTTCTTT. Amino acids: CASSPSYFDPRRTEAFF.

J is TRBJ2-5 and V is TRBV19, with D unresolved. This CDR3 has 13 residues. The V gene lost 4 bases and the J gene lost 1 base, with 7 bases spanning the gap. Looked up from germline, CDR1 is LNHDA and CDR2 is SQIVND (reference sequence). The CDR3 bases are TGTGCCAGTAGTACCGCAGGCCAAGAGACCCAGTACTTC. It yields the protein CASSTAGQETQYF.

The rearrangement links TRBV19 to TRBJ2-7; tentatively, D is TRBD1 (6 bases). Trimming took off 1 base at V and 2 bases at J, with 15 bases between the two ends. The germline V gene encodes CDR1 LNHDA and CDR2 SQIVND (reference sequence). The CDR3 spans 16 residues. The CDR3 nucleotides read TGTGCCAGTAGTATAGTGGCCAGGGGCCCCGCCTACGAGCAGTACTTC. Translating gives CASSIVARGPAYEQYF.

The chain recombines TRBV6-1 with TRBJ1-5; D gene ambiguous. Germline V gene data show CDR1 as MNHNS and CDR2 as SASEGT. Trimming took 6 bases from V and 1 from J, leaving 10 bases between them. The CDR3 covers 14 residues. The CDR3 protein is CASREGMSNQPQHF. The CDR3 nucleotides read TGTGCCAGCAGAGAGGGAATGAGCAATCAGCCCCAGCATTTT.

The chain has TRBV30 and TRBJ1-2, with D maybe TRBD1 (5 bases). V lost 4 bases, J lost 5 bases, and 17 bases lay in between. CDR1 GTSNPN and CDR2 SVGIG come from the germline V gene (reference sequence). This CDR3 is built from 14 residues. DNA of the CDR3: TGTGCCTGGACCAGACAGAGTTTTGGGTATGGCTACACCTTC. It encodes CAWTRQSFGYGYTF.

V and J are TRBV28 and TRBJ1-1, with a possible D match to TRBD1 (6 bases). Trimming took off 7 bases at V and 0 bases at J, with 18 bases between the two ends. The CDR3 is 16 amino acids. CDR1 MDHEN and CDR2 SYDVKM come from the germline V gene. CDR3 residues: CASIPRGEGMNTEAFF. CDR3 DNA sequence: TGTGCCAGCATTCCGAGGGGGGAGGGAATGAACACTGAAGCTTTCTTT.

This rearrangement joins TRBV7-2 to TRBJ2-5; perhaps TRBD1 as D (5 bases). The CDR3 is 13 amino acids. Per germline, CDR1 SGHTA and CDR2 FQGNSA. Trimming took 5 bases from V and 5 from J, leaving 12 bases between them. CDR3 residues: CASSPVRGETQYF. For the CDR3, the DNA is TGTGCCAGCAGCCCCGTAAGGGGCGAGACCCAGTACTTC.

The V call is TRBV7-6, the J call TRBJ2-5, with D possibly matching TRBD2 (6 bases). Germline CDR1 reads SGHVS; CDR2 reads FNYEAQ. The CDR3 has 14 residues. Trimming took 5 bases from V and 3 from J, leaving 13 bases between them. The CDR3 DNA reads TGTGCCAGCAGCGAGCCCGGACTAAAAGAGACCCAGTACTTC. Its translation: CASSEPGLKETQYF.

The DNA of the CDR3 is TGTGCCAGCAGCTCAGTCCCCGGGCTAGAGAACAATGAGCAGTTCTTC. It yields the protein CASSSVPGLENNEQFF. This sequence joins TRBV7-6 and TRBJ2-1; no firm D call. Germline loops: CDR1 SGHVS, CDR2 FNYEAQ. The CDR3 has 16 amino acids. V lost 4 bases and J lost 5, with 18 bases in between. The full variable domain, rest sourced from reference TRBV7-6 and TRBJ2-1, is GAGVSQSPRYKVTKRGQDVALRCDPISGHVSLYWYRQALGQGPEFLTYFNYEAQQDKSGLPNDRFSAERPEGSISTLTIQRTEQRDSAMYRCASSSVPGLENNEQFFGPGTRLTVL.

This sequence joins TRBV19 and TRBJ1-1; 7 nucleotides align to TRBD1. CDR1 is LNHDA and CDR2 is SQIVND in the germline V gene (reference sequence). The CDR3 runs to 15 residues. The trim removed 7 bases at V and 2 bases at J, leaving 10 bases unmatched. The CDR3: CASKSGTVLNTEAFF. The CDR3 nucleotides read TGTGCCAGTAAATCTGGGACAGTGCTCAACACTGAAGCTTTCTTT.

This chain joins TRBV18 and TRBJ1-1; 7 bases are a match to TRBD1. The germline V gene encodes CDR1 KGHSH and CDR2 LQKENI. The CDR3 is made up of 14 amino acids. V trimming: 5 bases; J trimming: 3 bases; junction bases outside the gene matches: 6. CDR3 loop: CASSRFQGDTEAFF. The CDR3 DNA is TGTGCCAGCTCAAGGTTTCAGGGGGACACTGAAGCTTTCTTT.